This TCR beta chain was recorded in a study of blood T cell repertoires in COVID-19. Study-level background: Samples of COVID-19 (acute and convalescent) were obtained from the United States, Italy and Spain. PBMCs, B-cell-depleted T cells, or T cells were the source of the cDNA or gDNA that made up the material.

With 4 bases clipped from V and 4 bases from J, the junction kept 6 bases outside the gene matches. Germline V gene data show CDR1 as LNHDA and CDR2 as SQIVND (reference sequence). CDR3 size: 14 residues. The table lists this clone with a few counts. In the study's own analysis: How many nucleated cells were present was estimated from reference gene primer amplification. Here immunoSEQ multiplex PCR was the method, and the copy in TCRdb shows in-frame clones only, minus some. V, J and clone size were drawn from that table, and D and trimming were deduced from the DNA. Of around 140,000 clones listed, about 89% are singletons.

The chain couples TRBV19 to TRBJ1-1; 7 bases line up with TRBD1. This sequence was found in a man between 60 and 75 years old with active or convalescent COVID-19. Sequenced sample: peripheral blood. CDR3 loop: CASSTDRDGTEAFF. The CDR3 DNA reads as TGTGCCAGTAGTACCGACAGGGACGGCACTGAAGCTTTCTTT.